These 23 T cell receptor beta chains were all obtained from the same sample, sequenced in a study of blood T cell repertoires in COVID-19. Only in-frame clones appear in the TCRdb table, and some are missing; sequencing was by immunoSEQ multiplex PCR. The sample includes about 76,000 clones, under 95% of them seen just once. Sequencing was carried out using peripheral blood. Receptor source: a human donor in a cohort sampled during active COVID-19.

V is TRBV21-1 and J is TRBJ2-3; the DNA was not compared with TRBD1, the D call given in the table. TRBV21-1 constitutes a pseudogene. The CDR3 covers 13 residues. The CDR3 loop reads CATQGTSTDTQYF. CDR3 coding DNA: TGTGCCACCCAGGGGACAAGCACAGATACGCAGTATTTT.

For this clone: An end of the junction does not agree with germline; a read error may underlie this. This sequence joins TRBV7-6 and TRBJ2-7, with a tentative D call TRBD2 (6 bases). Looked up from germline, CDR1 is SGHVS and CDR2 is FNYEAQ. CDR3 length equals 16 residues. CDR3 loop: CASTLGSRDPSYEQYF. The DNA of the CDR3 is TGTGCCAGCACCTTAGGTTCGCGGGACCCTTCCTACGAGCAGTACTTC.

The chain couples TRBV7-2 to TRBJ2-5, with 10 nucleotides matching TRBD2. The CDR3 totals 16 residues. Germline V CDR1 and CDR2: SGHTA, FQGNSA. The trim removed 3 bases at V and 7 bases at J, leaving 11 bases unmatched. The CDR3 bases are TGTGCCAGCAGCTTGGGGAGCGGGGGGGAGTGGGCGACCCAGTACTTC. Translated, it gives CASSLGSGGEWATQYF.

This clone has a single count. This chain connects TRBV6-2 or TRBV6-3 to TRBJ1-4; D is unresolved. The CDR3 spans 13 residues. The V gene lost 0 bases and the J gene lost 8 bases, with 7 bases spanning the gap. CDR1 and CDR2 (germline): MNHEY, SVGEGT. CDR3 amino acids: CASSYSTGEKLFF. The CDR3 region has the DNA TGTGCCAGCAGTTACTCGACGGGGGAAAAACTGTTTTTT.

The V gene is TRBV5-4, the J gene TRBJ2-3, with 8 bases aligning to TRBD2. The trim removed 4 bases at V and 3 bases at J, leaving 13 bases unmatched. This CDR3 contains 17 residues. Germline V CDR1 and CDR2: SGHNT, YYREEE (reference sequence). The DNA of the CDR3 is TGTGCCAGCAGCCCCGGGGGGGCATTGGGAAGAACAGATACGCAGTATTTT. This codes for CASSPGGALGRTDTQYF. Combining the CDR3 with reference TRBV5-4 and TRBJ2-3 gives the whole variable domain ETGVTQSPTHLIKTRGQQVTLRCSSQSGHNTVSWYQQALGQGPQFIFQYYREEENGRGNFPPRFSGLQFPNYSSELNVNALELDDSALYLCASSPGGALGRTDTQYFGPGTRLTVL.

To note about this clone: The junction does not match germline at one end; this may be a read error. This sequence joins TRBV12-5 and TRBJ1-1, with 9 bases identical to TRBD1. The CDR3 loop spans 14 amino acids. CDR1 LGHNT and CDR2 FRNRAP come from the germline V gene. The CDR3 sequence is CASGLGTGATQAFF. The CDR3 region has the DNA TGTGCTAGTGGTTTGGGGACAGGGGCCACTCAAGCTTTCTTT.

The chain is built from TRBV2 and TRBJ2-5; 7 bases match TRBD2. CDR3 length equals 13 residues. The V and J ends lost 6 bases and 8 bases, in that order; junction bases with no gene match: 9. The germline CDR1 and CDR2 sequences are SNHLY and FYNNEI. CDR3 in DNA: TGTGCCAGCAGACCCGGGACTACCCCCACCCAGTACTTC. It encodes CASRPGTTPTQYF.

The chain has TRBV5-6 and TRBJ1-5; unclear D gene. Trimming cost V 0 bases and J 4 bases, with 11 bases left between them. Per germline, CDR1 SGHDT and CDR2 YYEEEE. This CDR3 region has 15 residues. CDR3 nucleotides: TGTGCCAGCAGCTTGGGAGCTACCCCAAATCAGCCCCAGCATTTT. Translating gives CASSLGATPNQPQHF.

The chain uses TRBV18 and TRBJ1-2; 9 bases are shared with TRBD1. In germline, CDR1 is KGHSH, CDR2 LQKENI. This CDR3 contains 14 residues. V lost 1 base to trimming and J lost 4 bases; unmatched junction nucleotides: 1. Here the CDR3 DNA reads TGTGCCAGCTCACCACGGGACAGGGTCTATGGCTACACCTTC. Protein: CASSPRDRVYGYTF.

The CDR3 here is CASSLKGQTTGELFF. CDR3 DNA: TGTGCCAGCAGCTTAAAGGGACAGACGACCGGGGAGCTGTTTTTT. This chain connects TRBV7-9 to TRBJ2-2; 7 nucleotides align to TRBD1. Germline V gene data show CDR1 as SEHNR and CDR2 as FQNEAQ (reference sequence). V lost 2 bases and J lost 5; bases outside the gene matches: 5. The CDR3 loop spans 15 amino acids.

CDR3: CASSVGGDRRVVQYF. The CDR3 DNA is TGTGCCAGCAGCGTGGGCGGGGACAGGAGGGTAGTTCAGTACTTC. The chain uses TRBV9 and TRBJ2-4; TRBD1 matches at 8 bases. V trimming: 2 bases; J trimming: 11 bases; junction bases outside the gene matches: 12. The CDR3 runs 15 residues. Germline V CDR1 and CDR2: SGDLS, YYNGEE.

V is TRBV7-8 and J is TRBJ1-3; D gene ambiguous. Germline CDR1 is SGHVS and CDR2 is FQNEAQ. This CDR3 is 16 amino acids long. V dropped 6 bases and J dropped 0 bases, with 15 bases sitting between them. The CDR3 DNA is TGTGCCAGCAGTTTACCGCGGAGCAGCTCTGGAAACACCATATATTTT. Translated, it gives CASSLPRSSSGNTIYF.

CDR3 in amino acids: CASSFGGQETQYF. CDR3 DNA: TGTGCCAGCAGCTTTGGGGGGCAAGAGACCCAGTACTTC. The chain combines TRBV7-8 with TRBJ2-5; perhaps TRBD2 as D (6 bases). V gave up 3 bases and J gave up 2 bases, with 7 bases separating them. The CDR3 sequence is 13 residues long. Looked up from germline, CDR1 is SGHVS and CDR2 is FQNEAQ.

The chain links TRBV19 to TRBJ2-3, with TRBD2 as a possible D gene (5 bases). This CDR3 comprises 15 residues. Germline V CDR1 and CDR2: LNHDA, SQIVND (reference sequence). V lost 4 bases, J lost 1 base, and 12 bases lay in between. The CDR3 bases are TGTGCCAGTAGTACCTCGGGGAGCGGCACAGATACGCAGTATTTT. Its translation is CASSTSGSGTDTQYF.

The chain recombines TRBV7-6 with TRBJ2-3; 11 positions match TRBD2. With 3 bases clipped from V and 4 bases from J, the junction kept 6 bases outside the gene matches. Germline V gene data show CDR1 as SGHVS and CDR2 as FNYEAQ. The CDR3 runs to 16 residues. The CDR3 DNA is TGTGCCAGCAGCTTGGCTAGCGGGGGGACCGCAGATACGCAGTATTTT. This translates into CASSLASGGTADTQYF.

V is TRBV3-1 (or the pseudogene TRBV3-2) and J is TRBJ2-3; TRBD2 aligns across 14 bases. Germline CDR1 is LGHDT and CDR2 is YNNKEL (reference sequence). Trimming at V came to 6 bases and at J to 4 bases, leaving 3 bases not matched to a gene. This CDR3 is built from 15 residues. Here the CDR3 reads CASRGTSGGSDTQYF. CDR3 nucleotides: TGTGCCAGCAGGGGGACTAGCGGGGGTTCAGATACGCAGTATTTT.

The chain carries TRBV11-2 and TRBJ1-2, with TRBD1 identical over 7 bases. V lost 1 base, J lost 4 bases, and 6 bases stayed unmatched. The CDR3 consists of 15 residues. CDR1 and CDR2 from the germline V gene are SGHAT and FQNNGV. The CDR3 sequence: CASSLVSGGFYGYTF. CDR3 coding DNA: TGTGCCAGCAGCTTAGTTTCAGGGGGGTTCTATGGCTACACCTTC. Using reference TRBV11-2 and TRBJ1-2 for the parts outside the CDR3, the full variable domain is EAGVAQSPRYKIIEKRQSVAFWCNPISGHATLYWYQQILGQGPKLLIQFQNNGVVDDSQLPKDRFSAERLKGVDSTLKIQPAKLEDSAVYLCASSLVSGGFYGYTFGSGTRLTVV.

The V and J genes are TRBV5-1 and TRBJ1-3; D is undetermined. CDR1 is SGHRS and CDR2 is YFSETQ in the germline V gene. This CDR3 has 15 amino acids. V lost 5 bases and J 0 bases, leaving 12 bases between the germline ends. The CDR3 protein is CASSGGEISGNTIYF. In nucleotides, the CDR3 is TGCGCCAGCAGTGGCGGTGAGATCTCTGGAAACACCATATATTTT. The variable domain in full, completed from reference TRBV5-1 and TRBJ1-3, reads KAGVTQTPRYLIKTRGQQVTLSCSPISGHRSVSWYQQTPGQGLQFLFEYFSETQRNKGNFPGRFSGRQFSNSRSEMNVSTLELGDSALYLCASSGGEISGNTIYFGEGSWLTVV.

The V gene is TRBV6-2 or TRBV6-3, the J gene TRBJ2-3, with D hard to call. Germline V CDR1 and CDR2: MNHEY, SVGEGT. The CDR3 runs 18 residues. V lost 2 bases, J lost 0 bases, and 18 bases lay in between. This CDR3 reads CASSYGSRQATSTDTQYF. The CDR3 DNA reads TGTGCCAGCAGTTACGGCTCCCGGCAGGCCACTAGCACAGATACGCAGTATTTT.

The rearrangement joins TRBV6-5 to TRBJ2-1; D may be TRBD1 (5 bases). CDR1 is MNHEY, CDR2 SVGAGI, per germline. This CDR3 is 15 amino acids long. The V and J ends lost 4 bases and 4 bases respectively, with 14 bases between them. The CDR3 DNA reads TGTGCCAGCAGTTTAGCAGGGTATCTATACAATGAGCAGTTCTTC. Its protein is CASSLAGYLYNEQFF.

V gene TRBV9 combines with J gene TRBJ2-1; D is undetermined. Trimming took 0 bases from V and 5 from J, leaving 6 bases between them. CDR1 is SGDLS, CDR2 YYNGEE, per germline. The CDR3 covers 13 residues. The CDR3 DNA follows: TGTGCCAGCAGCGTAGCCACAAACAATGAGCAGTTCTTC. Its translation is CASSVATNNEQFF.

The chain uses TRBV2 and TRBJ2-7, with 7 bases aligning to TRBD2. Germline CDR1 is SNHLY and CDR2 is FYNNEI. The V and J ends lost 7 bases and 2 bases, in that order; junction bases with no gene match: 11. CDR3 length: 15 amino acids. In nucleotides, the CDR3 is TGTGCCAGCACCCGACTAAGCGGGGCCGCCTACGAGCAGTACTTC. Encoded protein: CASTRLSGAAYEQYF.

This clone was observed once. The rearrangement links TRBV5-1 to TRBJ2-7; 7 bases agree with TRBD2. This CDR3 is built from 17 residues. V was pared by 2 bases and J by 2 bases, with 13 bases of the junction left unmatched. CDR1 and CDR2 (germline): SGHRS, YFSETQ. The CDR3 here is CASSLGPGGAGTYEQYF. Here the CDR3 DNA reads TGCGCCAGCAGCTTAGGGCCGGGGGGAGCGGGCACCTACGAGCAGTACTTC. The full variable domain, in which reference TRBV5-1 and TRBJ2-7 provide the parts outside the CDR3, is KAGVTQTPRYLIKTRGQQVTLSCSPISGHRSVSWYQQTPGQGLQFLFEYFSETQRNKGNFPGRFSGRQFSNSRSEMNVSTLELGDSALYLCASSLGPGGAGTYEQYFGPGTRLTVT.